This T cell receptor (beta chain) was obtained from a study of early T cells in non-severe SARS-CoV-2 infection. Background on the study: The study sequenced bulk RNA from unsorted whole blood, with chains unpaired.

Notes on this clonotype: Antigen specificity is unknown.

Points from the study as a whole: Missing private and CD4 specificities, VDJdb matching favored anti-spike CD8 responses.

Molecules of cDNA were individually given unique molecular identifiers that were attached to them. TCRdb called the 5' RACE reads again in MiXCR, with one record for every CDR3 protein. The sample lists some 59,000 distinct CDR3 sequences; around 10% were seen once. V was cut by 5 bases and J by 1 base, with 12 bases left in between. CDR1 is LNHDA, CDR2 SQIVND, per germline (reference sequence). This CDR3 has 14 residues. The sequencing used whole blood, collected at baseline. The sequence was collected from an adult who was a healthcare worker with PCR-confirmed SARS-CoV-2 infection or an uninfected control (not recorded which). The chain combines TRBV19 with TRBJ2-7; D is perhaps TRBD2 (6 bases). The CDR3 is CASSWDFRSYEQYF. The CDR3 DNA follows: TGTGCCAGTAGTTGGGACTTTAGGTCCTACGAGCAGTACTTC.